This entry lists 6 T cell receptor beta chains sequenced from one sample in a study of T cell clones after liver transplantation. Assay used: immunoSEQ multiplex PCR; TCRdb lists only in-frame clones, some missing. The sample has over 100,000 clones, 82% seen once. This sample comprised CD4+ T cells from blood, obtained before liver transplant. The origin of the receptors is a human donor who received a liver transplant.

The chain combines TRBV27 with TRBJ1-4; 7 bases agree with TRBD1. Germline CDR1 and CDR2: MNHEY and SMNVEV (reference sequence). V lost 6 bases, J lost 5 bases, and 6 bases stayed unmatched. The CDR3 is 14 residues long. The CDR3 is CASRPDRRNEKLFF. DNA for the CDR3: TGTGCCAGCAGACCGGACAGGAGGAATGAAAAACTGTTTTTT.

This clone was recorded once. The chain has TRBV28 and TRBJ2-7; maybe TRBD2 (5 bases). This CDR3 comprises 10 residues. V was shortened by 8 bases and J by 6 bases, with 8 bases between the two germline ends. Germline loops: CDR1 MDHEN, CDR2 SYDVKM. In DNA form, the CDR3 reads TGTGCCAGCGGACGGGGCGAGCAGTACTTC. Protein sequence: CASGRGEQYF.

This clone was detected only a few times. The chain recombines TRBV7-3 with TRBJ2-1; D is possibly TRBD2 (5 bases). In germline, CDR1 is SGHTA, CDR2 FQGTGA. V lost 7 bases and J 7 bases, leaving 17 bases between the germline ends. The CDR3 has 14 residues. The CDR3 DNA follows: TGTGCCAGCACCCCCGGACGGGGTTCAAATGAGCAGTTCTTC. As protein: CASTPGRGSNEQFF. Full variable domain (missing parts from reference TRBV7-3 and TRBJ2-1): GAGVSQTPSNKVTEKGKYVELRCDPISGHTALYWYRQSLGQGPEFLIYFQGTGAADDSGLPNDRFFAVRPEGSVSTLKIQRTERGDSAVYLCASTPGRGSNEQFFGPGTRLTVL.

This chain joins TRBV27 and TRBJ2-1; D remains unclear. Per the germline V gene, CDR1 is MNHEY and CDR2 is SMNVEV (reference sequence). The CDR3 is made up of 14 amino acids. V lost 7 bases and J lost 1, with 11 bases in between. DNA of the CDR3: TGTGCCAGCAATTCATTAGGATCCTACAATGAGCAGTTCTTC. Its protein is CASNSLGSYNEQFF.

This chain connects TRBV6-1 to TRBJ2-1; D might be TRBD2 (5 bases). Germline lookup yields CDR1 MNHNS and CDR2 SASEGT. The CDR3 extends over 15 amino acids. Trimming stripped 6 bases from V and 0 bases from J, with 12 bases between. As DNA, the CDR3 is TGTGCCAGCAGGGGAAGCGGTAGCTCCTACAATGAGCAGTTCTTC. This sequence encodes CASRGSGSSYNEQFF.

Details on this clone: Distinct nucleotide sequences in the sample also encode this CDR3. This chain joins TRBV15 and TRBJ1-2; no reliable D call. Looked up from germline, CDR1 is LNHNV and CDR2 is YYDKDF (reference sequence). CDR3 length: 14 residues. Trimming took off 0 bases at V and 4 bases at J, with 9 bases between the two ends. CDR3 protein: CATSRESGSYGYTF. CDR3 DNA: TGTGCCACCAGCAGAGAATCAGGCAGCTATGGCTACACCTTC.